This T cell receptor (beta chain) was found in a study of T cell responses to AZD1222 COVID-19 vaccine. TCRdb's copy holds only in-frame clones and misses some; the assay was immunoSEQ multiplex PCR. The sample includes roughly 180,000 clones, over 90% of them seen just once. The CDR3 totals 13 residues. From germline, CDR1 is SGHRS and CDR2 YFSETQ. V was shortened by 4 bases and J by 6 bases, with 13 bases between the two germline ends. The clonotype comes from an adult who received the AZD1222 COVID-19 vaccine. Source: peripheral blood, taken 28 days after the second AZD1222 dose. The V call is TRBV5-1, the J call TRBJ2-5, with D perhaps matching TRBD2 (6 bases). The CDR3 DNA reads TGCGCCAGCAGCCACTCGGAGGGAAAGACCCAGTACTTC. This sequence encodes CASSHSEGKTQYF.